This TCR beta chain emerged from a study of breast tumors, draining lymph nodes, adjacent tissues. Findings and caveats of the study: Compared with basal-like, luminal-like tumors shared significantly more repertoire with nontumor tissue.

This CDR3 region has 15 residues. Trimming took off 0 bases at V and 5 bases at J, with 12 bases between the two ends. The germline V gene encodes CDR1 SGHTS and CDR2 YDEGEE. Each CDR3 protein gets one entry after TCRdb re-called the multiplex PCR reads with MiXCR. This sample carries about 15,000 distinct CDR3 sequences, around 55% of them seen once, and the ten largest clones take more than 30%. In its sample, this clonotype was seen many times. What it binds is not known. Since a much larger clone is just one base distant, this may be a read error. The source of this sequence is a female donor with breast cancer. Some clones in this sample may be carry-over from other donors' samples. The sequencing input was tumor-adjacent breast tissue. The genes are TRBV5-8 and TRBJ2-1; weak D call: TRBD2 (6 bases). The CDR3, as DNA: TGTGCCAGCAGCTTGGTAGCGGCAGAACACAATGAGCAGTTCTTC. This translates into CASSLVAAEHNEQFF.